These 2 T cell receptor beta chains came from one sample sequenced in a study of T cells in Graves' hyperthyroidism and ophthalmopathy. RNA transcripts provided the source from which TCR beta CDR3 regions were amplified. Using the HTBI primer set, a first-round RT-PCR was run on the TCR CDR3. TCRdb re-analysed the multiplex PCR reads in MiXCR, keeping a single row per CDR3 protein. The sample has about 250,000 distinct CDR3 sequences; 22% are singletons. What was sequenced was blood. The receptors were gathered from a man in his thirties or forties with Graves' ophthalmopathy.

This clonotype was seen at least ten times. V is TRBV27 and J is TRBJ1-1, with D maybe TRBD1 (5 bases). Germline lookup yields CDR1 MNHEY and CDR2 SMNVEV (reference sequence). Trimming took 5 bases from V and 1 from J, leaving 11 bases between them. This CDR3 has 14 residues. CDR3 region: CASSPYGGNTEAFF. DNA of the CDR3: TGTGCCAGCAGTCCTTATGGGGGGAACACTGAAGCTTTCTTT.

This clonotype was counted ten times or more. This chain links TRBV11-1 with TRBJ2-7; D might be TRBD2 (5 bases). This CDR3 spans 13 amino acids. Germline loops: CDR1 SGHAT, CDR2 FQDESV (reference sequence). The germline V and J ends were trimmed by 5 bases and 5 bases, with 13 bases remaining between them. In nucleotides, the CDR3 is TGTGCCAGCAGCCGACTACCCCAGGACGAGCAGTACTTC. This translates into CASSRLPQDEQYF.